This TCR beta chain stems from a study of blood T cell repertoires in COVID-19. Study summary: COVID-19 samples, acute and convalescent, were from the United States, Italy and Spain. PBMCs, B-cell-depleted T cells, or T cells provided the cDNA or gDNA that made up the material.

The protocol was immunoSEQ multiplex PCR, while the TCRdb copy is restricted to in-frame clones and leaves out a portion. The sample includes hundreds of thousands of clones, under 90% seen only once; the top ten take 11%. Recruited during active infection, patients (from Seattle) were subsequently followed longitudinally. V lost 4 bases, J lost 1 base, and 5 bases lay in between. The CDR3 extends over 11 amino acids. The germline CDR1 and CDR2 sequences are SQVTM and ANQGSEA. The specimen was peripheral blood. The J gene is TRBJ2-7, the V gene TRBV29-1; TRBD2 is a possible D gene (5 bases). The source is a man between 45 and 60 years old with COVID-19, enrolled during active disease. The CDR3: CSVGRSYEQYF. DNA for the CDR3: TGCAGCGTTGGGAGGTCCTACGAGCAGTACTTC.